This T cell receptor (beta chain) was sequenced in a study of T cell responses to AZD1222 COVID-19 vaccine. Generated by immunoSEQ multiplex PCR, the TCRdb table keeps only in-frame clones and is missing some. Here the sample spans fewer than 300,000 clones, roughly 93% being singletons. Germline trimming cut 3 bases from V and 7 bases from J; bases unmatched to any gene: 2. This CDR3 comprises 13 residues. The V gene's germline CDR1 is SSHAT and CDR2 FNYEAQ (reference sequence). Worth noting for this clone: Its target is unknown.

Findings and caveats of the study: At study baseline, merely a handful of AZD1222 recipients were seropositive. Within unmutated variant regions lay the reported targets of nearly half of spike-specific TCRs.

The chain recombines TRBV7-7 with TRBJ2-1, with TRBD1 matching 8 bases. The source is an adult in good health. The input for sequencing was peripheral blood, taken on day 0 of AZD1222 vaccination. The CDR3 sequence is CASSLGQANEQFF. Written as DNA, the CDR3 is TGTGCCAGCAGCTTGGGACAGGCGAATGAGCAGTTCTTC. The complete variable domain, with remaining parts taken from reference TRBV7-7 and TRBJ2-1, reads GAGVSQSPRYKVTKRGQDVTLRCDPISSHATLYWYQQALGQGPEFLTYFNYEAQPDKSGLPSDRFSAERPEGSISTLTIQRTEQRDSAMYRCASSLGQANEQFFGPGTRLTVL.